These 15 T cell receptor beta chains originate from one sample sequenced in a study of T cells in Graves' hyperthyroidism and ophthalmopathy. The TCR beta CDR3 regions underwent amplification using RNA transcripts as the source. The HTBI set primed first-round TCR CDR3 RT-PCR. TCRdb recomputed calls from the multiplex PCR reads with MiXCR, one row per CDR3 protein. The sample has about 520,000 distinct CDR3 sequences, around a quarter seen once. Sequenced material: blood. The source is a woman aged 25 to 39 with Graves' ophthalmopathy.

This chain joins TRBV6-1 and TRBJ2-5; 8 nucleotides line up with TRBD2. This CDR3 contains 18 residues. V shed 6 bases, J shed 5 bases, and the junction held 20 bases outside the gene matches. Germline V gene sequence: CDR1 MNHNS, CDR2 SASEGT. For the CDR3, the DNA is TGTGCCAGCAGGAAAGATGATTGGACTAGCTCTGTGTGGGAGACCCAGTACTTC. Translating gives CASRKDDWTSSVWETQYF.

The sample holds many counts of this clonotype. The gene calls are TRBV30 and TRBJ2-5; a weak D match, TRBD1 (6 bases). Trimming removed 1 base from V and 4 bases from J, with 19 bases in between. Germline lookup yields CDR1 GTSNPN and CDR2 SVGIG (reference sequence). The CDR3 runs 16 residues. The DNA of the CDR3 is TGTGCCTGGAGTGGGGAAACCGGGACACTGGGAGAGACCCAGTACTTC. Its translation: CAWSGETGTLGETQYF.

With regard to this clonotype: Since a much larger clone is just one base distant, this may be a read error. The genes are TRBV30 and TRBJ1-2, with D possibly being TRBD1 (5 bases). This CDR3 spans 14 amino acids. The V and J ends lost 8 bases and 4 bases respectively, with 20 bases between them. Germline values: CDR1 GTSNPN, CDR2 SVGIG (reference sequence). Here the CDR3 reads CARTSGGGIYGYTF. The CDR3 region has the DNA TGTGCCCGGACCTCGGGTGGGGGGATCTATGGCTACACCTTC.

Ten or more counts support this clonotype. The genes are TRBV7-2 and TRBJ2-7, with 9 positions matching TRBD1. Germline V gene data show CDR1 as SGHTA and CDR2 as FQGNSA. The V gene end was trimmed by 3 bases and the J gene end by 1 base; junction bases not matched to a gene: 4. The CDR3 runs 15 residues. DNA of the CDR3: TGTGCCAGCAGCTTTCGGACAGGGGAGTCCTACGAGCAGTACTTC. This gives the protein CASSFRTGESYEQYF.

This clonotype was recorded many times. This chain joins TRBV19 and TRBJ1-1, with 10 nucleotides matching TRBD1. Germline lookup yields CDR1 LNHDA and CDR2 SQIVND (reference sequence). This CDR3 is built from 17 residues. V shed 5 bases and J 1 base; nucleotides not matched to a gene: 10. The CDR3 sequence is CASSLRGTGVWNTEAFF. In DNA form, the CDR3 reads TGTGCCAGTAGTCTAAGAGGGACAGGGGTTTGGAACACTGAAGCTTTCTTT.

V usage is TRBV18 and J usage is TRBJ1-1; the match to TRBD1 covers 8 bases. The germline V gene encodes CDR1 KGHSH and CDR2 LQKENI. The CDR3 contains 15 residues. With V trimmed by 4 bases and J by 1 base, 5 bases remained unmatched. This CDR3 is CASSLGTGTNTEAFF. In nucleotides, the CDR3 is TGTGCCAGCTCACTTGGGACAGGCACGAACACTGAAGCTTTCTTT.

This clonotype occurred many times. CDR3 region: CAISESITGELFF. The CDR3 region has the DNA TGTGCCATCAGTGAGTCGATAACCGGGGAGCTGTTTTTT. This rearrangement joins TRBV10-3 to TRBJ2-2; D remains ambiguous. Trimming cost V 0 bases and J 5 bases, with 4 bases left between them. This CDR3 spans 13 amino acids. The germline V gene encodes CDR1 ENHRY and CDR2 SYGVKD.

This clonotype was detected ten times or more. DNA for the CDR3: TGTGCCAGCAGTTTGGGGTCGGGGGACGCGCAGTACTTC. Protein: CASSLGSGDAQYF. The chain has TRBV7-3 and TRBJ2-7, with a weak D call TRBD2 (6 bases). This CDR3 has 13 residues. Per germline, CDR1 SGHTA and CDR2 FQGTGA. The V gene lost 6 bases and the J gene lost 9 bases, with 18 bases spanning the gap.

The table lists this clonotype with a few counts. The chain uses TRBV7-8 and TRBJ2-4, with 14 positions matching TRBD2. This CDR3 contains 14 residues. Germline loops: CDR1 SGHVS, CDR2 FQNEAQ. V gave up 4 bases and J gave up 14 bases; unmatched junction bases: 7. The CDR3 bases are TGTGCCAGCAGCTCTAGACTAGCGGGAGGGGATAAGTACTTC. Translated, it gives CASSSRLAGGDKYF.

The rearrangement uses TRBV20-1 and TRBJ1-1, with D unclear. CDR3 length equals 11 residues. The germline gives CDR1 DFQATT, CDR2 SNEGSKA (reference sequence). V was trimmed by 4 bases and J by 1 base, leaving 4 bases between them. CDR3 coding DNA: TGCAGTGCTATCGGGAACACTGAAGCTTTCTTT. It translates to CSAIGNTEAFF.

This clonotype was detected many times. The chain recombines TRBV11-2 with TRBJ1-1; D remains ambiguous. Germline CDR1 reads SGHAT; CDR2 reads FQNNGV. The CDR3 loop spans 11 amino acids. V dropped 11 bases and J dropped 7 bases, with 14 bases sitting between them. The CDR3 DNA sequence: TGTGCCCCAACCGTGATGCGTGAAGCTTTCTTT. Protein: CAPTVMREAFF. The full variable domain, its missing parts supplied by reference TRBV11-2 and TRBJ1-1, is EAGVAQSPRYKIIEKRQSVAFWCNPISGHATLYWYQQILGQGPKLLIQFQNNGVVDDSQLPKDRFSAERLKGVDSTLKIQPAKLEDSAVYLCAPTVMREAFFGQGTRLTVV.

This clonotype was recorded many times. The gene calls are TRBV5-1 and TRBJ2-7; 13 nucleotides line up with TRBD2. Germline CDR1 SGHRS, CDR2 YFSETQ. V shed 4 bases, J shed 2 bases, and the junction held 9 bases outside the gene matches. The CDR3 loop spans 17 amino acids. CDR3 DNA: TGCGCCAGCAGCCCAAACAGCGGGACTAGCGGGGCCTACGAGCAGTACTTC. Translated, it gives CASSPNSGTSGAYEQYF.

This clonotype was seen only a few times. The genes are TRBV28 and TRBJ1-3; a possible D gene is TRBD1 (6 bases). This CDR3 is built from 17 residues. V shed 10 bases and J shed 6 bases, with 28 bases lying between them. CDR1 MDHEN and CDR2 SYDVKM come from the germline V gene. The DNA for the CDR3 is TGTGCCACCCCCCGAGAAATCTGTCGACAGGTTGAAAACACCATATATTTT. Residues: CATPREICRQVENTIYF.

Of note for this clonotype: Because the CDR3 is missing its conserved closing phenylalanine or tryptophan, this is likely a read error. This chain connects TRBV10-3 to TRBJ1-1; tentatively, D is TRBD1 (5 bases). Per the germline V gene, CDR1 is ENHRY and CDR2 is SYGVKD. Trimming removed 2 bases at V and 2 bases at J, with 6 bases between. The CDR3 consists of 13 residues. The CDR3 is CAISEGGNTEAFL. Here the CDR3 DNA reads TGTGCCATCAGTGAGGGGGGAAACACTGAAGCTTTCTTG.

This chain connects TRBV6-2 or TRBV6-3 to TRBJ2-2; D ambiguous. Trimming pared 2 bases from V and 0 bases from J, leaving 10 bases between. Germline assignment: CDR1 MNHEY and CDR2 SVGEGT. The CDR3 runs 16 residues. The CDR3 coding sequence is TGTGCCAGCAGTTACCTCGTCAGCCCGAACACCGGGGAGCTGTTTTTT. Its translation is CASSYLVSPNTGELFF.